This is a list of T cell receptor beta chains from one sample in a study of T cell responses to AZD1222 COVID-19 vaccine. Clones were sequenced by immunoSEQ multiplex PCR, and TCRdb holds only the in-frame ones, with some missing. The sample holds 180,000 or so clones, approximately 90% seen once. The sequenced sample was peripheral blood, obtained 28 days after the second AZD1222 dose. The source of these receptors is an adult who received the AZD1222 COVID-19 vaccine. Both conserved end residues are part of each CDR3. D genes are given only for firm matches. Clone size is not always given. Where it is, it says once, few, many or a class for expanded clones.

D,V,J,size,DNA,CDR3
.,TRBV5-1,TRBJ2-3,.,TGCGCCAGCAGGATCGACGCTAGCACAGATACGCAGTATTTT,CASRIDASTDTQYF
.,TRBV19,TRBJ2-2,.,TGTGCCAGTAGTATTATTCGGAGCACAGCCGGGGAGCTGTTTTTT,CASSIIRSTAGELFF
.,TRBV2,TRBJ2-7,.,TGTGCCAGCAGTGAAGATAGCGTCAGAATCGAAGACGAGCAGTACTTC,CASSEDSVRIEDEQYF
TRBD1,TRBV25-1,TRBJ1-4,.,TGTGCCAGCAGTGACCCAGGACAGGTACCAAATGAAAAACTGTTTTTT,CASSDPGQVPNEKLFF
TRBD1,TRBV4-1,TRBJ1-3,.,TGCGCCAGCAGCCAACCCAGGGACAGGGGTGGAAACACCATATATTTT,CASSQPRDRGGNTIYF
.,TRBV6-5,TRBJ1-1,.,TGTGCCAGCAGCCCCGGGACCGGTCTGAACACTGAAGCTTTCTTT,CASSPGTGLNTEAFF
.,TRBV19,TRBJ1-5,.,TGTGCCAGTAGTACGAGGGACTTCAGCAATCAGCCCCAGCATTTT,CASSTRDFSNQPQHF
TRBD1,TRBV4-3,TRBJ1-3,.,TGCGCCAGCAGCTTTGGACAGGGGAACTCTGGAAACACCATATATTTT,CASSFGQGNSGNTIYF
.,TRBV18,TRBJ2-6,.,TGTGCCAGCTCACCACTTCCGGGCAGTTCCTCCTCTGGGGCCAACGTCCTGACTTTC,CASSPLPGSSSSGANVLTF
.,TRBV5-1,TRBJ2-1,.,TGCGCCAGCAGCTTGATTGGCCAGAATGAGCAGTTCTTC,CASSLIGQNEQFF
.,TRBV5-5,TRBJ1-5,.,TGTGCCAGCAGCTCGTACAGGGCTAATCAGCCCCAGCATTTT,CASSSYRANQPQHF
TRBD1,TRBV7-9,TRBJ2-5,.,TGTGCCAGCAGGCCGGGACAGGGTTGGGAGACCCAGTACTTC,CASRPGQGWETQYF
.,TRBV5-8,TRBJ2-1,.,TGTGCCAGCAGAGACGGGAGCTCCTACAATGAGCAGTTCTTC,CASRDGSSYNEQFF
TRBD1,TRBV29-1,TRBJ1-2,.,TGCAGCGTTGAGCCGGAGGGACAGGACTATGGCTACACCTTC,CSVEPEGQDYGYTF
.,TRBV29-1,TRBJ1-3,.,TGCAGCGCCATACCGGTGGTGGGGCCAAGCTCTGGAAACACCATATATTTT,CSAIPVVGPSSGNTIYF
.,TRBV13,TRBJ2-1,.,TGTGCCAGCAGTCTTTCTTTAGGCGAGTTAAATGAGCAGTTCTTC,CASSLSLGELNEQFF
.,TRBV10-3,TRBJ1-1,.,TGTGCCATCAGTGAGCTTTCCGGGGCCAGTGGGACTGAAGCTTTCTTT,CAISELSGASGTEAFF
.,TRBV28,TRBJ1-2,.,TGTGCCAGCAGTTTAGGGGCGGGGTCCTATGGCTACACCTTC,CASSLGAGSYGYTF
TRBD1,TRBV18,TRBJ2-7,.,TGTGCCAGCTCACCAGGGACAGGGGGTCCCTACGAGCAGTACTTC,CASSPGTGGPYEQYF
TRBD1,TRBV29-1,TRBJ1-1,.,TGCAGCGTTGCCCACAGGGGAACTGAAGCTTTCTTT,CSVAHRGTEAFF
TRBD1,TRBV5-5,TRBJ2-1,.,TGTGCCAGCAGCTTGGGGGACAGGAATAACAATGAGCAGTTCTTC,CASSLGDRNNNEQFF
.,TRBV2,TRBJ2-1,few,TGTGCCAGCAGTGACGAGGAGCTCAATGAGCAGTTCTTC,CASSDEELNEQFF
.,TRBV7-3,TRBJ2-1,once,TGTGCCAGCAGCCCATCAGGGGACAATGAGCAGTTCTTC,CASSPSGDNEQFF
TRBD2,TRBV7-2,TRBJ2-1,.,TGTGCCAGCAGCTTAGCGCTCCGAGCGGGAGGGTACAATGAGCAGTTCTTC,CASSLALRAGGYNEQFF
.,TRBV6-2/TRBV6-3,TRBJ1-2,few,TGTGCCAGCAGTTACACCCCGTTGGGCTACACCTTC,CASSYTPLGYTF
.,TRBV11-3,TRBJ1-6,.,TGTGCCAGCAGCTTACAGGGACATAATTCACCCCTCCACTTT,CASSLQGHNSPLHF
.,TRBV5-1,TRBJ1-5,few,TGCGCCAGCAGCTTTACAGCAGGAGGAAGCAATCAGCCCCAGCATTTT,CASSFTAGGSNQPQHF
.,TRBV4-3,TRBJ1-5,.,TGCGCCAGCAGCCAAGATGGGCAGGGGAATCAGCCCCAGCATTTT,CASSQDGQGNQPQHF
.,TRBV2,TRBJ1-1,.,TGTGCCAGCAGTGAAATGGGCCTTACGAACACTGAAGCTTTCTTT,CASSEMGLTNTEAFF
.,TRBV5-1,TRBJ2-7,.,TGCGCCAGCAGCCCCTCCAGCGGGCTCTCCTACGAGCAGTACTTC,CASSPSSGLSYEQYF
.,TRBV28,TRBJ2-7,.,TGTGCCAGCAGTTACCGGGGGCCAACGGGGTACGAGCAGTACTTC,CASSYRGPTGYEQYF
TRBD2,TRBV7-7,TRBJ2-7,.,TGTGCTAGCAGCACGGGACTACTCTACGAGCAGTACTTC,CASSTGLLYEQYF
.,TRBV7-3,TRBJ1-1,.,TGTGCCAGCAGGCGGGACCAGGGTGCGGGTGAAGCTTTCTTT,CASRRDQGAGEAFF
.,TRBV24-1,TRBJ2-5,.,TGTGCCACCAGTGATGTGCGTACCGAGATGACCCAGTACTTC,CATSDVRTEMTQYF
.,TRBV28,TRBJ2-7,.,TGTGCCAGCAGTGCGGGCGAGCAGTACTTC,CASSAGEQYF
TRBD2,TRBV5-1,TRBJ2-1,.,TGCGCCAGCAGCTTGGGACTAGCGGGGATCTACAATGAGCAGTTCTTC,CASSLGLAGIYNEQFF
.,TRBV10-3,TRBJ2-7,.,TGTGCCATCAGTGAGTCGTCAGGACCTTCCCTTTACGAGCAGTACTTC,CAISESSGPSLYEQYF
TRBD2,TRBV7-9,TRBJ2-5,.,TGTGCCAGCAGCCTACTCGGACTAGCGGGAGTAGCAGAGACCCAGTACTTC,CASSLLGLAGVAETQYF
.,TRBV11-2,TRBJ2-1,once,TGTGCCAGCAGCTTACAGGGCTTACGGGAGCAGTTCTTC,CASSLQGLREQFF
.,TRBV6-2/TRBV6-3,TRBJ1-1,.,TGTGCCAGCAGTTTCCCGGGGGCTTCTGAAGCTTTCTTT,CASSFPGASEAFF
TRBD1,TRBV18,TRBJ1-5,.,TGTGCCAGCTCACCCGGGACAGGGAATCAGCCCCAGCATTTT,CASSPGTGNQPQHF
.,TRBV12-5,TRBJ2-2,once,TGTGCTAGTGGTTTGGTCCCGGGGACCGGGGAGCTGTTTTTT,CASGLVPGTGELFF
.,TRBV6-5,TRBJ1-1,.,TGTGCCAGCAGTTACCAAGGGGGTGAAGCTTTCTTT,CASSYQGGEAFF
.,TRBV25-1,TRBJ2-1,.,TGTGCCAGCAGTGACCTACTGCGGGCTGGCTACAATGAGCAGTTCTTC,CASSDLLRAGYNEQFF
.,TRBV30,TRBJ1-1,.,TGTGCCTGGAGTGGACAGGCGGACACTGAAGCTTTCTTT,CAWSGQADTEAFF
TRBD2,TRBV5-4,TRBJ2-1,.,TGTGCCAGCAGGCCGGGACTAGCGGGAGACAATGAGCAGTTCTTC,CASRPGLAGDNEQFF
.,TRBV30,TRBJ1-2,.,TGTGCCTGGAGTGGGACAGTTAACTATGGCTACACCTTC,CAWSGTVNYGYTF
.,TRBV30,TRBJ2-7,few,TGTGCCTGGACCCCGGGCCCGGGAAGCTCCTACGAGCAGTACTTC,CAWTPGPGSSYEQYF
TRBD2,TRBV5-1,TRBJ2-5,once,TGCGCCAGCAGCTTGGAGGGGGCTAGCGGGAGGGAGACCCAGTACTTC,CASSLEGASGRETQYF
.,TRBV9,TRBJ2-3,once,TGTGCCAGCAGCGTAGAAACAGTAGGGCATGGAGATACGCAGTATTTT,CASSVETVGHGDTQYF
TRBD1,TRBV28,TRBJ1-1,once,TGTGCCAGCAGAACCGGGACAGGGGGTGGGAACACTGAAGCTTTCTTT,CASRTGTGGGNTEAFF
TRBD1,TRBV24-1,TRBJ2-1,.,TGTGCCACCAGTGACGAGGACAGGGGGATGTTCTACAATGAGCAGTTCTTC,CATSDEDRGMFYNEQFF
TRBD1,TRBV6-1,TRBJ1-5,.,TGTGCCAGCAGTGCCCCGTCAGGGGGGAGCAATCAGCCCCAGCATTTT,CASSAPSGGSNQPQHF
TRBD1,TRBV28,TRBJ2-7,.,TGTGCCAGCAGCCTCTCCGGGACAGGGGGCAACGAGCAGTACTTC,CASSLSGTGGNEQYF
TRBD2,TRBV29-1,TRBJ2-1,.,TGCAGCGTCGCCGGACTAGCGGGATCCTACAATGAGCAGTTCTTC,CSVAGLAGSYNEQFF
TRBD1,TRBV6-6,TRBJ1-5,once,TGTGCCAGCAGGCCCCCGGGACAGGGGTCCCTCGTGGCCCAGCATTTT,CASRPPGQGSLVAQHF
.,TRBV19,TRBJ1-2,.,TGTGCCAGTAGTATAGGAGGGGGGTATGGCTACACCTTC,CASSIGGGYGYTF